The 10 T cell receptor beta chains given below trace back to one sample, sequenced in a study of blood T cells in healthy people across ages. PCR was performed a second time for about 7 to 11 cycles using a sample-barcoded 5' primer and a J-beta primer mix. TCRdb itself ran the 5' RACE reads through MiXCR, one entry per CDR3 protein. The sample contains around 650,000 distinct CDR3 sequences, 40% to 45% of which appear only once. Sequenced sample: blood. Receptor source: a man older than 75 in good health.

This chain uses TRBV20-1 with TRBJ2-4, with D tentatively TRBD1 or TRBD2 (5 bases each). The J call may be wrong; the DNA end is better matched by TRBJ2-7. This CDR3 has 16 residues. The germline CDR1 and CDR2 sequences are DFQATT and SNEGSKA (reference sequence). The CDR3 DNA reads TGCAGTGCTAGCCCACCCAAAAAGGGACCCAAGGTCGAGCAGTACTTC. This gives the protein CSASPPKKGPKVEQYF.

This sequence joins TRBV18 and TRBJ2-3, with D possibly matching TRBD1 (5 bases). Trimming cost V 4 bases and J 0 bases, with 8 bases left between them. Germline V lookup: CDR1 KGHSH, CDR2 LQKENI. The CDR3 consists of 14 residues. CDR3 sequence (DNA): TGTGCCAGCTCACTACAGGCAAGCACAGATACGCAGTATTTT. Translating gives CASSLQASTDTQYF.

In its sample, this clonotype was seen once. This chain links TRBV5-1 with TRBJ2-2, with unresolved D. V dropped 0 bases and J dropped 0 bases, with 6 bases sitting between them. The CDR3 runs to 15 residues. Per the germline V gene, CDR1 is SGHRS and CDR2 is YFSETQ. The DNA for the CDR3 is TGCGCCAGCAGCTTGGCAGAGACGAACACCGGGGAGCTGTTTTTT. It specifies CASSLAETNTGELFF.

This clonotype was counted at least ten times. The chain has TRBV6-5 and TRBJ2-5; a possible D gene is TRBD1 (5 bases). CDR1 and CDR2 from the germline V gene are MNHEY and SVGAGI. This CDR3 spans 15 amino acids. V lost 5 bases, J lost 2 bases, and 15 bases lay in between. The CDR3 sequence is CASSRNGRVQETQYF. The CDR3 DNA follows: TGTGCCAGCAGTAGAAACGGCAGGGTTCAAGAGACCCAGTACTTC.

This clonotype was counted between two and nine times. The chain carries TRBV18 and TRBJ2-7; D is perhaps TRBD1 (7 bases). Trimming stripped 1 base from V and 3 bases from J, with 13 bases between. There are 15 residues in the CDR3. Germline assignment: CDR1 KGHSH and CDR2 LQKENI. CDR3: CASSPRGTASYEQYF. CDR3 nucleotide sequence: TGTGCCAGCTCACCACGCGGGACAGCCAGCTACGAGCAGTACTTC. The whole variable domain, filled in from reference TRBV18 and TRBJ2-7, reads NAGVMQNPRHLVRRRGQEARLRCSPMKGHSHVYWYRQLPEEGLKFMVYLQKENIIDESGMPKERFSAEFPKEGPSILRIQQVVRGDSAAYFCASSPRGTASYEQYFGPGTRLTVT.

This clonotype has more than one count but fewer than ten. The rearrangement uses TRBV7-9 and TRBJ2-5; 14 nucleotides match TRBD2. Trimming removed 4 bases from V and 5 bases from J; junction bases left unmatched: 3. CDR3 length equals 15 residues. CDR1 is SEHNR and CDR2 is FQNEAQ in the germline V gene (reference sequence). The CDR3 spells CASSYRLAGGETQYF. In DNA, the CDR3 is TGTGCCAGCAGCTACAGACTAGCGGGAGGGGAGACCCAGTACTTC. The variable domain in full, completed from reference TRBV7-9 and TRBJ2-5, reads DTGVSQNPRHKITKRGQNVTFRCDPISEHNRLYWYRQTLGQGPEFLTYFQNEAQLEKSRLLSDRFSAERPKGSFSTLEIQRTEQGDSAMYLCASSYRLAGGETQYFGPGTRLLVL.

The chain carries TRBV4-3 and TRBJ2-7, with 9 bases aligning to TRBD2. There are 16 residues in the CDR3. Germline lookup yields CDR1 LGHNA and CDR2 YSLEER. With 0 bases clipped from V and 6 bases from J, the junction kept 9 bases outside the gene matches. The CDR3 loop is CASSQDGASGISEQYF. The CDR3 DNA is TGCGCCAGCAGCCAAGACGGGGCTAGCGGGATTAGCGAGCAGTACTTC.

The genes are TRBV30 and TRBJ2-1, with D tentatively TRBD2 (6 bases). Trimming stripped 3 bases from V and 8 bases from J, with 20 bases between. This CDR3 spans 15 amino acids. From germline, CDR1 is GTSNPN and CDR2 SVGIG (reference sequence). The CDR3 sequence is CAWSPGGERWDEQFF. The CDR3 DNA is TGTGCCTGGAGCCCCGGGGGAGAGCGGTGGGATGAGCAGTTCTTC.

The chain links TRBV20-1 to TRBJ2-1; D is uncertain. This CDR3 is built from 13 residues. Germline-derived CDR1 and CDR2 are DFQATT and SNEGSKA (reference sequence). V lost 3 bases to trimming and J lost 3 bases, with 9 bases between them. CDR3 DNA: TGCAGTGCTAGGGAACAGTGCTACAATGAGCAGTTCTTC. Encoded protein: CSAREQCYNEQFF.

The V gene is TRBV5-1, the J gene TRBJ2-3; TRBD1 matches 7 bases. J gave up 11 bases and V 3 bases, and 6 bases lay outside the gene matches. The CDR3 is made up of 12 amino acids. The germline gives CDR1 SGHRS, CDR2 YFSETQ. The CDR3 loop is CASSSPGQWQYF. CDR3 coding DNA: TGCGCCAGCAGCTCGCCGGGACAGTGGCAGTATTTT.